This T cell receptor (beta chain) was recovered during a study of T cell repertoires in cytomegalovirus infection. The overall study: Public TCR beta signature analysis indicated the presence of both CMV infection and matching HLA type.

The CDR3 loop spans 20 amino acids. The trim removed 1 base at V and 1 base at J, leaving 17 bases unmatched. Germline assignment: CDR1 SGHRS and CDR2 YFSETQ. This clonotype has a handful of counts. Its antigen is still unknown. Study results and caveats: The ex vivo response was dominated by HLA-C-restricted CMV-specific TCR beta clonotypes. Carriers of CMV plus the relevant HLA were identified by cumulative public TCR beta family frequency.

TCRdb re-called the reads through MiXCR, storing one row per CDR3 protein. The table includes roughly 230,000 distinct CDR3 sequences, over 15% detected once. The sequencing sample was made of CD8+ T cells from PBMCs. This chain connects TRBV5-1 to TRBJ2-4; the match to TRBD1 covers 7 bases. The receptor's source is a human donor in good health (CMV status not recorded). Some clones in this sample may be carry-over from other donors' samples. The CDR3 DNA reads TGCGCCAGCAGCTTGTGGGGCACAGGGGAGCTGTCGGAGGCCAAAAACATTCAGTACTTC. It is translated as CASSLWGTGELSEAKNIQYF.